These 28 T cell receptor beta chains were all obtained from the same sample, sequenced in a study of T cell responses to AZD1222 COVID-19 vaccine. The assay was immunoSEQ multiplex PCR, and TCRdb's table has in-frame clones only and misses some. The sample consists of about 180,000 clones, 85% to 95% of them appearing once. The sequencing used peripheral blood, collected 28 days after the second dose of the MenACWY control vaccine. The receptors come from an adult who received the MenACWY meningococcal vaccine as a control.

The CDR3, as DNA: TGTGCCAGCAATCGGGACAGAGCGATCATGAACACTGAAGCTTTCTTT. Its translation is CASNRDRAIMNTEAFF. This chain links TRBV27 with TRBJ1-1; 7 bases are shared with TRBD1. V lost 7 bases, J lost 0 bases, and 11 bases stayed unmatched. Germline lookup yields CDR1 MNHEY and CDR2 SMNVEV (reference sequence). The CDR3 spans 16 residues.

The V gene is TRBV28, the J gene TRBJ1-2; 7 nucleotides line up with TRBD1. CDR3 length: 13 residues. Germline assignment: CDR1 MDHEN and CDR2 SYDVKM. The J segment lost 3 bases and the V segment lost 6 bases, leaving 4 bases of the junction unmatched. The CDR3 loop reads CASSLTGDYGYTF. The CDR3 bases are TGTGCCAGCAGCCTTACAGGGGACTATGGCTACACCTTC.

The chain couples TRBV6-6 to TRBJ1-2, with 8 bases lining up with TRBD1. The CDR3 consists of 14 residues. Germline assignment: CDR1 MNHNY and CDR2 SVGAGI (reference sequence). J lost 5 bases, V lost 6 bases, and 8 bases had no gene match. CDR3 sequence: CASSRRQGPYGYTF. As DNA, the CDR3 is TGTGCCAGCAGCCGTAGACAGGGGCCGTATGGCTACACCTTC.

The chain has TRBV19 and TRBJ1-1; a possible D gene is TRBD1 (5 bases). V gave up 5 bases and J gave up 5 bases, with 15 bases separating them. Germline loops: CDR1 LNHDA, CDR2 SQIVND (reference sequence). This CDR3 contains 14 residues. The CDR3 loop is CASSSQGLSTEAFF. CDR3 coding DNA: TGTGCCAGTAGTTCCCAGGGTTTGAGTACTGAAGCTTTCTTT.

The rearrangement links TRBV2 to TRBJ1-4; D is ambiguous. The CDR3 contains 11 residues. CDR1 and CDR2 from the germline V gene are SNHLY and FYNNEI. V shed 4 bases and J shed 8 bases, with 5 bases lying between them. CDR3 nucleotide sequence: TGTGCCAGCAGTGGGAGGGAAAAACTGTTTTTT. Protein sequence: CASSGREKLFF.

This rearrangement joins TRBV5-6 to TRBJ2-1, with 10 nucleotides matching TRBD2. This CDR3 contains 18 residues. V gave up 1 base and J gave up 6 bases; unmatched junction bases: 13. Germline CDR1 reads SGHDT; CDR2 reads YYEEEE. The chain's CDR3 is CASSLRRSGGASGNEQFF. The CDR3 DNA is TGTGCCAGCAGCTTGAGGCGAAGCGGGGGGGCCTCCGGCAATGAGCAGTTCTTC.

The chain combines TRBV5-1 with TRBJ1-1, with 10 bases fitting TRBD1. Germline V gene data show CDR1 as SGHRS and CDR2 as YFSETQ. After removal of 3 bases from V and 1 base from J, the junction contained 9 bases not matched to a gene. This CDR3 is built from 17 residues. CDR3 protein: CASSWDRGTGGNTEAFF. The CDR3 DNA sequence: TGCGCCAGCAGCTGGGACAGGGGTACTGGGGGGAACACTGAAGCTTTCTTT.

The V gene is TRBV9, the J gene TRBJ2-5; 12 nucleotides match TRBD2. The germline V gene has CDR1 SGDLS and CDR2 YYNGEE. Trimming at V came to 4 bases and at J to 5 bases, leaving 6 bases not matched to a gene. The length of the CDR3 is 15 residues. The CDR3 region is CASSLAGGSKETQYF. CDR3 bases: TGTGCCAGCAGCCTAGCGGGGGGGAGTAAGGAGACCCAGTACTTC.

The chain carries TRBV19 and TRBJ1-4; TRBD1 agrees at 7 bases. The CDR3 is 15 amino acids. Trimming cost V 1 base and J 5 bases; bases outside gene matches: 4. Germline CDR1 reads LNHDA; CDR2 reads SQIVND (reference sequence). The CDR3 DNA follows: TGTGCCAGTAGTATAGTCCCCAGGGGGAATGAAAAACTGTTTTTT. Translation: CASSIVPRGNEKLFF.

The rearrangement links TRBV5-5 to TRBJ1-5; a weak D match, TRBD1 (5 bases). The V end lost 0 bases, the J end lost 3 bases, and 16 bases lay between the germline ends. Germline V CDR1 and CDR2: SGHKS, YYEKEE (reference sequence). The CDR3 spans 17 residues. Here the CDR3 reads CASSLVPRAGNNQPQHF. Here the CDR3 DNA reads TGTGCCAGCAGCTTGGTCCCCAGGGCCGGGAACAATCAGCCCCAGCATTTT.

J is TRBJ1-4 and V is TRBV6-5, with 7 bases that match TRBD1. The germline CDR1 and CDR2 sequences are MNHEY and SVGAGI. V was clipped by 6 bases and J by 4 bases; unmatched bases: 11. The CDR3 loop spans 16 amino acids. CDR3 coding DNA: TGTGCCAGCAGCTACGGGCTAGGGGGCGGTAATGAAAAACTGTTTTTT. It translates to CASSYGLGGGNEKLFF.

The V gene is TRBV7-6, the J gene TRBJ1-3; 7 positions agree with TRBD1. This CDR3 is 16 amino acids long. V gave up 5 bases and J gave up 8 bases; unmatched junction bases: 15. Per the germline V gene, CDR1 is SGHVS and CDR2 is FNYEAQ. In DNA, the CDR3 is TGTGCCAGCAGCCGGACCACAGGGGTCGCGACGGACACCATATATTTT. Its translation is CASSRTTGVATDTIYF.

The chain carries TRBV4-1 and TRBJ2-3, with a tentative D call TRBD2 (6 bases). V was cut by 0 bases and J by 4 bases, with 11 bases left in between. This CDR3 is 15 amino acids long. CDR1 is MGHRA and CDR2 is YSYEKL in the germline V gene. CDR3 in amino acids: CASSQDSGGPDTQYF. CDR3 in DNA: TGCGCCAGCAGCCAAGATAGCGGAGGGCCAGATACGCAGTATTTT.

V is TRBV7-6 and J is TRBJ2-2; D might be TRBD2 (6 bases). The CDR3 runs to 16 residues. CDR1 is SGHVS, CDR2 FNYEAQ, per germline. Trimming shortened V by 1 base and J by 6 bases, and 15 bases separated the two germline ends. The CDR3 sequence: CASSLGRVGPAGELFF. DNA of the CDR3: TGTGCCAGCAGCTTAGGGAGGGTGGGACCCGCCGGGGAGCTGTTTTTT.

The rearrangement joins TRBV6-5 to TRBJ2-1; TRBD1 aligns across 7 bases. This CDR3 is built from 13 residues. The V and J ends lost 5 bases and 6 bases, in that order; junction bases with no gene match: 4. Germline CDR1 reads MNHEY; CDR2 reads SVGAGI. The CDR3 loop reads CASSKTGANEQFF. CDR3 nucleotides: TGTGCCAGCAGTAAAACAGGGGCCAATGAGCAGTTCTTC.

The V call is TRBV4-3, the J call TRBJ1-2; maybe TRBD1 (6 bases). Trimming shortened V by 0 bases and J by 2 bases, and 10 bases separated the two germline ends. In germline, CDR1 is LGHNA, CDR2 YSLEER. This CDR3 comprises 15 residues. The CDR3 nucleotides are TGCGCCAGCAGCCAAGACCCGGGACAAAACTATGGCTACACCTTC. It translates to CASSQDPGQNYGYTF.

The CDR3 DNA reads TGCAGTGCCAAGGGACCTAAAAAACTGTTTTTT. Its translation is CSAKGPKKLFF. The chain joins TRBV20-1 to TRBJ1-4; D possibly corresponds to TRBD1 (5 bases). In germline, CDR1 is DFQATT, CDR2 SNEGSKA (reference sequence). CDR3 size: 11 residues. The V end lost 6 bases, the J end lost 9 bases, and 11 bases lay between the germline ends.

Worth noting for this clone: An end of the junction differs from the germline gene, which may be a read error. This sequence joins TRBV19 and TRBJ2-5, with a possible D match to TRBD2 (7 bases). This CDR3 has 15 residues. Germline V gene sequence: CDR1 LNHDA, CDR2 SQIVND (reference sequence). The CDR3 spells CASSIDAGAQGTQYF. In DNA, the CDR3 is TGTGCCAGTAGTATAGATGCGGGGGCGCAAGGGACCCAGTACTTC.

The chain combines TRBV6-1 with TRBJ1-3; no definite D call. The germline gives CDR1 MNHNS, CDR2 SASEGT. Trimming left V 1 base short and J 4 bases short, with 11 bases between. The CDR3 loop spans 15 amino acids. The CDR3 DNA is TGTGCCAGCAGTGAAGGAAGGGCTACCGGAAACACCATATATTTT. Translating gives CASSEGRATGNTIYF.

About this clone: The same CDR3 can be traced to other DNA sequences in this sample. As DNA, the CDR3 is TGTGCCAGCAGTTTAGGCAGCACCTACGAGCAGTACTTC. It encodes CASSLGSTYEQYF. This chain links TRBV28 with TRBJ2-7; D is uncertain. CDR3 length: 13 amino acids. Germline V CDR1 and CDR2: MDHEN, SYDVKM. V dropped 2 bases and J dropped 2 bases, with 7 bases sitting between them. The full variable domain, rest sourced from reference TRBV28 and TRBJ2-7, is DVKVTQSSRYLVKRTGEKVFLECVQDMDHENMFWYRQDPGLGLRLIYFSYDVKMKEKGDIPEGYSVSREKKERFSLILESASTNQTSMYLCASSLGSTYEQYFGPGTRLTVT.

J is TRBJ1-2 and V is TRBV7-9, with a possible D match to TRBD1 (5 bases). Between the trimmed V and J ends, which lost 3 bases and 7 bases, there was a span of 12 bases. This CDR3 contains 13 residues. Per germline, CDR1 SEHNR and CDR2 FQNEAQ (reference sequence). The CDR3 loop is CASSLAQGPGYTF. The CDR3 DNA sequence: TGTGCCAGCAGCTTGGCCCAGGGCCCTGGCTACACCTTC. Supplemented by reference TRBV7-9 and TRBJ1-2, the full variable domain reads DTGVSQNPRHKITKRGQNVTFRCDPISEHNRLYWYRQTLGQGPEFLTYFQNEAQLEKSRLLSDRFSAERPKGSFSTLEIQRTEQGDSAMYLCASSLAQGPGYTFGSGTRLTVV.

The CDR3: CASRDRPSYGYTF. CDR3 nucleotides: TGTGCCAGCAGGGACAGGCCGTCCTATGGCTACACCTTC. This sequence joins TRBV5-4 and TRBJ1-2; 7 bases align to TRBD1. The length of the CDR3 is 13 residues. Germline CDR1 SGHNT, CDR2 YYREEE (reference sequence). V lost 5 bases to trimming and J lost 4 bases; unmatched junction nucleotides: 5.

This clone occurred once. The rearrangement links TRBV7-3 to TRBJ2-7; D is perhaps TRBD1 or TRBD2 (5 bases each). The CDR3 totals 15 residues. Germline values: CDR1 SGHTA, CDR2 FQGTGA. Trimming cost V 3 bases and J 5 bases, with 17 bases left between them. Written as DNA, the CDR3 is TGTGCCAGCAGCTTTGGGGGTGGGGGTCCCCACGAGCAGTACTTC. Translation gives CASSFGGGGPHEQYF.

The chain links TRBV24-1 to TRBJ1-5, with 10 positions matching TRBD1. The CDR3 is made up of 15 amino acids. Losses at the gene ends were 4 bases for V and 4 bases for J; bases not matched to a gene: 3. CDR1 is KGHDR and CDR2 is SFDVKD in the germline V gene. In DNA, the CDR3 is TGTGCCACCAGTGACCGGGACAGGGGAAATCAGCCCCAGCATTTT. Its translation is CATSDRDRGNQPQHF.

The rearrangement uses TRBV11-3 and TRBJ2-1; TRBD2 matches at 8 bases. Germline V gene data show CDR1 as SGHNT and CDR2 as YENEEA. The CDR3 length is 16 residues. With V trimmed by 5 bases and J by 2 bases, 8 bases remained unmatched. CDR3 bases: TGTGCCAGCAGCCCCATCACGGGGGGGGCCTACAATGAGCAGTTCTTC. Amino acid sequence: CASSPITGGAYNEQFF.

This chain links TRBV6-6 with TRBJ1-2, with 12 bases matching TRBD1. Germline V gives CDR1 MNHNY, CDR2 SVGAGI (reference sequence). After removal of 4 bases from V and 8 bases from J, the junction contained 8 bases not matched to a gene. CDR3 length: 15 amino acids. The CDR3 loop reads CASSSGQGADRGYTF. The CDR3 region has the DNA TGTGCCAGCAGTTCGGGACAGGGGGCAGATCGGGGCTACACCTTC.

V and J are TRBV7-2 and TRBJ2-2; TRBD1 or TRBD2 may be the D gene (6 bases each). Germline CDR1 SGHTA, CDR2 FQGNSA. Between the trimmed V and J ends, which lost 6 bases and 1 base, there was a span of 15 bases. This CDR3 comprises 16 residues. The CDR3 DNA reads as TGTGCCAGCAGACCCTACCGGGGGCAGAACACCGGGGAGCTGTTTTTT. This codes for CASRPYRGQNTGELFF.

This chain uses TRBV27 with TRBJ1-5; no definite D call. Germline CDR1 and CDR2: MNHEY and SMNVEV (reference sequence). Trimming left V 7 bases short and J 4 bases short, with 20 bases between. There are 16 residues in the CDR3. CDR3 sequence reads: CASTLAGLRRNQPQHF. For the CDR3, the DNA is TGTGCCAGCACCCTCGCCGGTTTGCGGCGGAATCAGCCCCAGCATTTT.